Each of the 31 T cell receptor beta chains below was sequenced from the same sample in a study of T cells in Graves' hyperthyroidism and ophthalmopathy. TCR beta CDR3 sequences were amplified from RNA transcripts. During a first-round RT-PCR of the TCR CDR3, the HTBI primer set was used. TCRdb called the multiplex PCR reads again in MiXCR, with one record for every CDR3 protein. The sample has around 280,000 distinct CDR3 sequences; 13% are singletons. Material for sequencing was blood. All receptors come from a woman in her twenties or thirties with Graves' hyperthyroidism that later progressed to Graves' ophthalmopathy.

This clonotype was detected ten times or more. The CDR3 DNA reads as TGTGCCAGCAGCCCGGGGAGAGGGGGAGATACGCAGTATTTT. It codes for CASSPGRGGDTQYF. The V gene is TRBV7-3, the J gene TRBJ2-3; weak D call: TRBD1 (6 bases). The ends were cut back, 5 bases at V and 5 bases at J, with 14 bases in the middle. The CDR3 extends over 14 amino acids. The V gene's germline CDR1 is SGHTA and CDR2 FQGTGA.

CDR3 sequence: CASSPRQGAYNEQFF. The CDR3 DNA reads as TGTGCCAGTAGTCCCCGACAGGGGGCCTACAATGAGCAGTTCTTC. The chain uses TRBV19 and TRBJ2-1; 9 nucleotides agree with TRBD1. Germline CDR1 reads LNHDA; CDR2 reads SQIVND (reference sequence). The V and J ends lost 5 bases and 2 bases, in that order; junction bases with no gene match: 4. The CDR3 sequence is 15 residues long.

This clonotype occurred many times. The V gene is TRBV27, the J gene TRBJ2-7; 9 bases match TRBD2. The CDR3 has 17 amino acids. CDR1 and CDR2 (germline): MNHEY, SMNVEV (reference sequence). V dropped 4 bases and J dropped 6; count of bases not matched to a gene: 16. In DNA, the CDR3 is TGTGCCAGCAGTTCCTGGGTCCCGACTAGCGGTGTTTTCGAGCAGTACTTC. Amino acids: CASSSWVPTSGVFEQYF.

This clonotype was observed a handful of times. The germline gene is not matched at one end of the junction; a read error may be the cause. This chain uses TRBV4-1 with TRBJ2-2, with unresolved D. From germline, CDR1 is MGHRA and CDR2 YSYEKL. CDR3 size: 14 residues. CDR3 sequence (DNA): TGCGCCAACAGCCAAGTCGGACGAACCGGGGAGCTGTTTTTT. This codes for CANSQVGRTGELFF.

This clonotype showed up many times. The genes are TRBV30 and TRBJ1-1; 12 nucleotides line up with TRBD1. The CDR3 is made up of 16 amino acids. J gave up 0 bases and V 4 bases, and 6 bases lay outside the gene matches. From germline, CDR1 is GTSNPN and CDR2 SVGIG (reference sequence). The CDR3: CAWNRDRGLMNTEAFF. The CDR3 bases are TGTGCCTGGAACCGGGACAGGGGGCTAATGAACACTGAAGCTTTCTTT.

The count of this clonotype is one. V usage is TRBV9 and J usage is TRBJ2-1; possible D gene TRBD2, 6 bases. V lost 10 bases and J 7 bases, leaving 21 bases between the germline ends. Germline assignment: CDR1 SGDLS and CDR2 YYNGEE. This CDR3 has 14 amino acids. In DNA, the CDR3 is TGTGCCTCCCAACCGGGAGCAGGTCATAATGAGCAGTTCTTC. Protein sequence: CASQPGAGHNEQFF. Filled out from reference TRBV9 and TRBJ2-1, the complete variable domain reads DSGVTQTPKHLITATGQRVTLRCSPRSGDLSVYWYQQSLDQGLQFLIQYYNGEERAKGNILERFSAQQFPDLHSELNLSSLELGDSALYFCASQPGAGHNEQFFGPGTRLTVL.

Ten or more counts support this clonotype. The chain links TRBV29-1 to TRBJ2-7, with a weak D call TRBD2 (5 bases). This CDR3 spans 14 amino acids. The germline CDR1 and CDR2 sequences are SQVTM and ANQGSEA. Trimming left V 3 bases short and J 1 base short, with 13 bases between. CDR3 residues: CSVEVLAESYEQYF. The DNA of the CDR3 is TGCAGCGTTGAGGTCCTAGCTGAATCCTACGAGCAGTACTTC.

This chain uses TRBV28 with TRBJ1-1; 10 positions match TRBD1. Germline V gene sequence: CDR1 MDHEN, CDR2 SYDVKM. The CDR3 runs to 15 residues. Trimming at V came to 6 bases and at J to 4 bases, leaving 8 bases not matched to a gene. In DNA, the CDR3 is TGTGCCAGCAGACCGGGGACAGGGGTGGGCACTGAAGCTTTCTTT. Translated: CASRPGTGVGTEAFF.

This clonotype was found many times. This chain uses TRBV30 with TRBJ2-5, with D possibly being TRBD1 or TRBD2 (7 bases each). V was pared by 2 bases and J by 5 bases, with 18 bases between. Germline values: CDR1 GTSNPN, CDR2 SVGIG (reference sequence). The CDR3 is made up of 15 amino acids. CDR3 in amino acids: CAWSRQGGYRETQYF. As DNA, the CDR3 is TGTGCCTGGAGTAGGCAGGGGGGGTACAGGGAGACCCAGTACTTC.

This clonotype was detected only a few times. The CDR3 reads CASSSPLTTAIAPQHF. CDR3 in DNA: TGTGCCAGTAGTTCACCCTTAACGACAGCTATAGCGCCCCAGCATTTT. The chain combines TRBV19 with TRBJ1-5, with D possibly matching TRBD1 (5 bases). The V gene lost 5 bases and the J gene lost 9 bases, with 23 bases spanning the gap. CDR3 length: 16 residues. In germline, CDR1 is LNHDA, CDR2 SQIVND (reference sequence).

In this sample, this clonotype turned up many times. The CDR3 spells CASSEQQGATYGYTF. The CDR3 DNA is TGTGCCAGCAGTGAACAGCAGGGGGCAACCTATGGCTACACCTTC. The chain links TRBV2 to TRBJ1-2; 8 bases are a match to TRBD1. CDR1 and CDR2 (germline): SNHLY, FYNNEI. The CDR3 spans 15 residues. Trimming took 2 bases from V and 4 from J; bases not matched to a gene: 6.

This clonotype was seen more than once but under ten times. This chain uses TRBV6-2 or TRBV6-3 with TRBJ1-6; TRBD1 matches at 9 bases. Germline V lookup: CDR1 MNHEY, CDR2 SVGEGT. J was trimmed by 9 bases and V by 8 bases; bases with no gene match: 11. CDR3 size: 15 residues. Here the CDR3 reads CASSYSGQGTSPLHF. Here the CDR3 DNA reads TGTGCCAGCTCCTACTCGGGACAGGGAACTTCACCCCTCCACTTT.

This clonotype has a handful of counts. The rearrangement uses TRBV7-2 and TRBJ1-1; TRBD1 agrees at 9 bases. V shed 5 bases and J 0 bases; nucleotides not matched to a gene: 19. The CDR3 sequence is 20 residues long. Germline V lookup: CDR1 SGHTA, CDR2 FQGNSA. In nucleotides, the CDR3 is TGTGCCAGCAGCCCCGGTCAGGGACAGGGAAGGTCTATTATGAACACTGAAGCTTTCTTT. Protein product: CASSPGQGQGRSIMNTEAFF. The whole variable domain, filled in from reference TRBV7-2 and TRBJ1-1, reads GAGVSQSPSNKVTEKGKDVELRCDPISGHTALYWYRQSLGQGLEFLIYFQGNSAPDKSGLPSDRFSAERTGGSVSTLTIQRTQQEDSAVYLCASSPGQGQGRSIMNTEAFFGQGTRLTVV.

The J gene is TRBJ2-5, the V gene TRBV7-9, with 10 bases identical to TRBD2. CDR1 and CDR2 (germline): SEHNR, FQNEAQ (reference sequence). This CDR3 comprises 16 residues. J was trimmed by 5 bases and V by 1 base; bases with no gene match: 7. DNA of the CDR3: TGTGCCAGCAGCTTAGGGGCTAGCGGGAGCGGGGAGACCCAGTACTTC. Protein sequence: CASSLGASGSGETQYF.

Ten or more counts support this clonotype. The gene calls are TRBV15 and TRBJ2-1, with D possibly matching TRBD1 (6 bases). Germline assignment: CDR1 LNHNV and CDR2 YYDKDF (reference sequence). This CDR3 has 15 amino acids. Between the trimmed V and J ends, which lost 3 bases and 8 bases, there was a span of 17 bases. As DNA, the CDR3 is TGTGCCACCAGCAGTGACAGGTTTTTTAACGATGAGCAGTTCTTC. Protein product: CATSSDRFFNDEQFF.

The chain recombines TRBV11-1 with TRBJ1-1; 7 nucleotides match TRBD1. V gave up 5 bases and J gave up 6 bases; unmatched junction bases: 9. From germline, CDR1 is SGHAT and CDR2 FQDESV (reference sequence). CDR3 size: 14 residues. This CDR3 is CASSPAGGNPEAFF. CDR3 DNA sequence: TGTGCCAGCAGCCCTGCAGGGGGAAACCCTGAAGCTTTCTTT.

This clonotype was counted many times. V is TRBV18 and J is TRBJ1-1; a weak D match, TRBD1 (6 bases). Germline CDR1 and CDR2: KGHSH and LQKENI. V lost 6 bases and J lost 1, with 12 bases in between. The CDR3 has 14 residues. CDR3 DNA sequence: TGTGCCAGCTCCCCGAACAGGGCGAACACTGAAGCTTTCTTT. Amino acids: CASSPNRANTEAFF.

This clonotype was detected ten times or more. The chain has TRBV15 and TRBJ2-2, with TRBD1 as a possible D gene (6 bases). Between the trimmed V and J ends, which lost 6 bases and 1 base, there was a span of 6 bases. CDR1 is LNHNV, CDR2 YYDKDF, per germline (reference sequence). This CDR3 is built from 13 residues. DNA for the CDR3: TGTGCCACCAGGGACAGGAACACCGGGGAGCTGTTTTTT. Translated: CATRDRNTGELFF.

This clonotype has ten or more counts. The V and J genes are TRBV7-3 and TRBJ2-1; 8 bases match TRBD1. The germline V gene encodes CDR1 SGHTA and CDR2 FQGTGA. CDR3 size: 14 residues. Trimming at V came to 2 bases and at J to 7 bases, leaving 4 bases not matched to a gene. The CDR3 sequence: CASSLQGALNEQFF. CDR3 DNA: TGTGCCAGCAGCTTACAGGGGGCTCTGAATGAGCAGTTCTTC.

In regard to this clonotype: It may be a read error: a sequence one base away is much more abundant. The chain joins TRBV20-1 to TRBJ2-1, with TRBD2 matching over 8 bases. Trimming removed 2 bases from V and 5 bases from J; junction bases left unmatched: 8. Germline assignment: CDR1 DFQATT and CDR2 SNEGSKA (reference sequence). This CDR3 comprises 15 residues. CDR3 coding DNA: TGCAGTGCTAGATACAGCGGGAGCCTCGACAATGAGCAGTTCTTC. It yields the protein CSARYSGSLDNEQFF.

The chain links TRBV2 to TRBJ2-3; TRBD2 agrees at 10 bases. With V trimmed by 8 bases and J by 2 bases, 10 bases remained unmatched. CDR1 and CDR2 from the germline V gene are SNHLY and FYNNEI. The CDR3 is 16 amino acids. The chain's CDR3 is CASGGLAGDNTDTQYF. CDR3 sequence (DNA): TGTGCCAGCGGGGGTCTAGCGGGAGACAACACAGATACGCAGTATTTT. The full variable domain, rest sourced from reference TRBV2 and TRBJ2-3, is EPEVTQTPSHQVTQMGQEVILRCVPISNHLYFYWYRQILGQKVEFLVSFYNNEISEKSEIFDDQFSVERPDGSNFTLKIRSTKLEDSAMYFCASGGLAGDNTDTQYFGPGTRLTVL.

There are a few counts of this clonotype. V gene TRBV5-1 combines with J gene TRBJ2-1; D is unresolved. In germline, CDR1 is SGHRS, CDR2 YFSETQ. The CDR3 contains 15 residues. The V end lost 4 bases, the J end lost 5 bases, and 16 bases lay between the germline ends. The CDR3 spells CASSPPFRGDNEQFF. As DNA, the CDR3 is TGCGCCAGCAGCCCCCCCTTCCGTGGGGACAATGAGCAGTTCTTC.

This clonotype was counted many times. The chain recombines TRBV7-6 with TRBJ2-1; TRBD2 might be the D (6 bases). This CDR3 contains 15 residues. V lost 3 bases to trimming and J lost 7 bases, with 16 bases between them. Germline CDR1 and CDR2: SGHVS and FNYEAQ. The CDR3 protein is CASSFGSGSGNEQFF. CDR3 nucleotides: TGTGCCAGCAGCTTCGGCAGCGGAAGCGGGAATGAGCAGTTCTTC.

This clonotype was observed many times. The CDR3 nucleotides read TGCAGTGCTAGAGGACAGGGGGCGAGAGATACGCAGTATTTT. It encodes CSARGQGARDTQYF. This chain joins TRBV20-1 and TRBJ2-3; TRBD1 matches 10 bases. With 1 base clipped from V and 5 bases from J, the junction kept 3 bases outside the gene matches. Germline-derived CDR1 and CDR2 are DFQATT and SNEGSKA (reference sequence). This CDR3 is 14 amino acids long.

This clonotype was counted many times. In DNA, the CDR3 is TGCAGTGCGGAGGGCTTCCACGAGCAGTACTTC. This gives the protein CSAEGFHEQYF. The rearrangement links TRBV20-1 to TRBJ2-7, with a weak D call TRBD2 (6 bases). The CDR3 length is 11 residues. Trimming cost V 6 bases and J 5 bases, with 11 bases left between them. Germline V gene sequence: CDR1 DFQATT, CDR2 SNEGSKA (reference sequence).

The chain has TRBV30 and TRBJ2-5, with D maybe TRBD1 (6 bases). The V gene's germline CDR1 is GTSNPN and CDR2 SVGIG (reference sequence). V was shortened by 3 bases and J by 5 bases, with 10 bases between the two germline ends. There are 12 residues in the CDR3. The CDR3 DNA sequence: TGTGCCTGGAGCCGGGACACTGAGACCCAGTACTTC. It translates to CAWSRDTETQYF.

As for this clonotype: Given a much more abundant clone one base away, this may be a read error. No conserved phenylalanine or tryptophan is present at the end of the CDR3, so a read error is the likely explanation. The chain uses TRBV7-9 and TRBJ1-1, with D unclear. Deletions cut 7 bases from V and 5 bases from J, with 26 bases between. CDR1 and CDR2 (germline): SEHNR, FQNEAQ (reference sequence). The CDR3 spans 17 residues. As DNA, the CDR3 is TGTGCCAGCAACCTTCCAGACACGGGCCATCAATGGACTGAAGCTTTCTCT. Amino acids: CASNLPDTGHQWTEAFS.

The chain joins TRBV4-2 to TRBJ1-4; D is ambiguous. The germline gives CDR1 LGHNA, CDR2 YNFKEQ. The CDR3 extends over 15 amino acids. V shed 1 base and J shed 4 bases, with 10 bases lying between them. The CDR3, as DNA: TGTGCCAGCAGCCAAGTCGAAGGACTTAATGAAAAACTGTTTTTT. This gives the protein CASSQVEGLNEKLFF.

This clonotype was detected ten times or more. The chain employs TRBV6-1 and TRBJ2-1; D is uncertain. Germline V lookup: CDR1 MNHNS, CDR2 SASEGT. V lost 7 bases and J 6 bases, leaving 7 bases between the germline ends. The CDR3 consists of 11 residues. The CDR3 loop is CASTLGNEQFF. DNA for the CDR3: TGTGCCAGCACCTTAGGCAATGAGCAGTTCTTC.

This clonotype was counted at least ten times. The chain links TRBV7-2 to TRBJ2-1; D may match TRBD1 or TRBD2 (5 bases each). V was clipped by 5 bases and J by 6 bases, with 17 bases between them. The CDR3 runs to 15 residues. Germline CDR1 reads SGHTA; CDR2 reads FQGNSA. CDR3 amino acids: CASSLPGARGNEQFF. CDR3 in DNA: TGTGCCAGCAGCCTACCCGGGGCTAGGGGCAATGAGCAGTTCTTC.

This clonotype was counted between two and nine times. A much larger clone lies a single base off, so this may be a read error. The J gene is TRBJ1-6, the V gene TRBV28; perhaps TRBD1 as D (5 bases). Germline V gene data show CDR1 as MDHEN and CDR2 as SYDVKM. The CDR3 contains 14 residues. With 8 bases removed from V and 4 bases from J, the gap between germline ends came to 12 bases. CDR3 region: CASGTGQYNSPLHF. CDR3 sequence (DNA): TGTGCCAGCGGGACGGGGCAGTATAATTCACCCCTCCACTTT.